These T cell receptor beta chains were read from a single sample in a study of T cell repertoires in cytomegalovirus infection. TCRdb called the reads again in MiXCR, with one record for every CDR3 protein. The profile covers about 140,000 distinct CDR3 sequences, with 32% appearing a single time and 52% taken by the ten largest. For these receptors, no antigen is known. The sequences come from CD8+ T cells from cultured PBMCs, collected from culture after CMV antigen stimulation. All receptors derive from a human donor in good health (CMV status not recorded). Some clones in this sample may be carry-over from other donors' samples. CDR3s include the opening cysteine and the closing phenylalanine or tryptophan. A D gene is named only where the DNA matches it firmly. Clone size is not always given. Where it is, it says once, few, many or a class for expanded clones.

TRBD2,TRBV4-1,TRBJ2-6,few,TGTGCCAGCAGCCCCGGCCGCGGGGGAGACTCTGGGGCCAACGTCCTGACTTTC,CASSPGRGGDSGANVLTF
NA,TRBV19,TRBJ1-6,few,TGTGCCAGTAGTATAGGGGCAGGACCCCTCCACTTT,CASSIGAGPLHF
NA,TRBV4-1,TRBJ2-2,NA,TGCGCCAGCAGCCAAGGTGACGGGGGATGGAGCGGGGAGCTGTTTTTT,CASSQGDGGWSGELFF
TRBD2,TRBV5-4,TRBJ2-1,NA,TGTGCCAGCAGATTAGCGGGGCGACAGTTCTTC,CASRLAGRQFF
NA,TRBV12-3/TRBV12-4,TRBJ1-1,NA,TGTGCCAGCAGTCCTGGGAGAGAAGCTTTCTTT,CASSPGREAFF
TRBD1,TRBV6-5,TRBJ2-1,NA,TGTGCCAGCAGTTCTATACAGGGGCACAATGAGCAGTTCTTC,CASSSIQGHNEQFF
NA,TRBV10-3,TRBJ2-2,NA,TGTGCCATCAGTGAGGGGTCCGGCAGTCCGGCCGGGGAGCTGTTTTTT,CAISEGSGSPAGELFF
NA,TRBV19,TRBJ1-2,NA,TGTGCCAGTAGTATAAGACTCCCGGAGGGCTACACCTTC,CASSIRLPEGYTF
NA,TRBV3-1,TRBJ2-1,NA,TGTGCCAGCAGCCAAGATCGGTACAATGAGCAGTTCTTC,CASSQDRYNEQFF
NA,TRBV29-1,TRBJ1-1,NA,TGCAGCGGGTCAAACATGAACACTGAAGCTTTCTTT,CSGSNMNTEAFF
NA,TRBV29-1,TRBJ2-4,few,TGCAGCGTTGAAACGCACCTAGCCAAAAACATTCAGTACTTC,CSVETHLAKNIQYF
NA,TRBV10-3,TRBJ1-4,NA,TGTGCCATCAGTGAGTCGACCGCAACTAATGAAAAACTGTTTTTT,CAISESTATNEKLFF
NA,TRBV14,TRBJ1-4,many,TGTGCCAGCAGTGAGGGGGCAACTAATGAAAAACTGTTTTTT,CASSEGATNEKLFF
NA,TRBV12-3/TRBV12-4,TRBJ1-1,few,TGTGCCAGCAGTTTTTCTTCGGGGTCTGAAGCTTTCTTT,CASSFSSGSEAFF
TRBD2,TRBV5-6,TRBJ2-7,NA,TGTGCCAGCATCACCGGGACTAACTACGAGCAGTACTTC,CASITGTNYEQYF
NA,TRBV12-3/TRBV12-4,TRBJ2-4,NA,TGTGCCAGCAGTTTAAGCGGGGCCAAAAACATTCAGTACTTC,CASSLSGAKNIQYF
NA,TRBV29-1,TRBJ2-1,few,TGCAGCGTTGGAGGGTTGGCCGGGCCTTCCTACAATGAGCAGTTCTTC,CSVGGLAGPSYNEQFF
TRBD2,TRBV7-6,TRBJ2-5,NA,TGTGCCAGCAGCCTAAGTAGCGGGGGGGGACGGGAGACCCAGTACTTC,CASSLSSGGGRETQYF
TRBD2,TRBV27,TRBJ2-3,few,TGTGCCAGCAGTCACACCCCCGGGACTAGCGGGGTACTTGATACGCAGTATTTT,CASSHTPGTSGVLDTQYF
NA,TRBV28,TRBJ2-1,NA,TGTGCCAGCAGTTTTGTCTACAATGAGCAGTTCTTC,CASSFVYNEQFF
NA,TRBV7-8,TRBJ1-4,few,TGTGCCAGCAGCTTAGAACCTAGGGGAGATGAAAAACTGTTTTTT,CASSLEPRGDEKLFF
TRBD1,TRBV5-1,TRBJ1-1,NA,TGCGCCAGCAGCTGGACCCCAGGGGGCACTGAAGCTTTCTTT,CASSWTPGGTEAFF
TRBD2,TRBV6-5,TRBJ2-7,NA,TGTGCCAGCAGTTCCGGGACTAGGCCCTACGAGCAGTACTTC,CASSSGTRPYEQYF
TRBD1,TRBV28,TRBJ1-2,few,TGTGCCATAGGGGAGGGGGCCACTTACTATGGCTACACCTTC,CAIGEGATYYGYTF
NA,TRBV29-1,TRBJ2-7,NA,TGCAGCGTTATCGGAGACCTTTCGACCGGAGAGCAGTACTTC,CSVIGDLSTGEQYF
TRBD2,TRBV27,TRBJ2-7,NA,TGTGCCAGCAGTTTATCGGGGCTAGCGGGGGCCTACGAGCAGTACTTC,CASSLSGLAGAYEQYF
NA,TRBV6-2/TRBV6-3,TRBJ2-1,many,TGTGCCAGCATCAAGGGGGTAGGGGGGGCCTCCTACAATGAGCAGTTCTTC,CASIKGVGGASYNEQFF
TRBD2,TRBV5-4,TRBJ2-3,NA,TGTGCCAGCAGGCCCGGGACTAGCGCCACAGATACGCAGTATTTT,CASRPGTSATDTQYF
NA,TRBV6-6,TRBJ2-7,few,TGTGCCAGCACCTACAATGGGGACTACGAGCAGTACTTC,CASTYNGDYEQYF
NA,TRBV7-9,TRBJ2-1,NA,TGTGCCAGCAGCGACGCTGCGTTGGATGAGCAGTTCTTC,CASSDAALDEQFF
TRBD1,TRBV7-9,TRBJ1-5,many,TGTGCCAGCAGCCTGACAGGGACCGGAGATCAGCCCCAGCATTTT,CASSLTGTGDQPQHF
NA,TRBV3-1,TRBJ2-1,NA,TGTGCCAGCAGCCAAGTCGGGGTGAATGAGCAGTTCTTC,CASSQVGVNEQFF
NA,TRBV20-1,TRBJ1-2,few,TGCAGTGCTAGAGATCGAGTCAGGGGCTATGGCTACACCTTC,CSARDRVRGYGYTF
NA,TRBV3-1,TRBJ2-7,NA,TGTGCCAGCAGCCCATTCGCGGACGTAGGAAACGAGCAGTACTTC,CASSPFADVGNEQYF
NA,TRBV20-1,TRBJ2-7,NA,TGCAGTGGCCGGGACACTGGTCTGTACGAGCAGTACTTC,CSGRDTGLYEQYF
NA,TRBV19,TRBJ2-7,NA,TGTGCCAGTAGTATTGAGGACAGCTACGAGCAGTACTTC,CASSIEDSYEQYF
TRBD1,TRBV11-3,TRBJ2-1,few,TGTGCCAGCAGCCGTACAGGGGGTATATACAATGAGCAGTTCTTC,CASSRTGGIYNEQFF
TRBD1,TRBV7-6,TRBJ2-7,NA,TGTGCCAGCAGCCACCTGAGGACAGGGGGGTCCTACGAGCAGTACTTC,CASSHLRTGGSYEQYF
NA,TRBV28,TRBJ1-6,NA,TGTGCCAGCACGGCGGGGCTTTCGTATAATTCACCCCTCCACTTT,CASTAGLSYNSPLHF
TRBD2,TRBV19,TRBJ2-5,many,TGTGCCAGTAGCACTCCTAGCGGGGGGGAAGAGACCCAGTACTTC,CASSTPSGGEETQYF
TRBD1,TRBV6-1,TRBJ1-4,few,TGTGCCAGCAGCTCAGGGTGGGGACAGGGGTATGAAAAACTGTTTTTT,CASSSGWGQGYEKLFF
NA,TRBV5-1,TRBJ2-1,NA,TGCGCCAGCAGCCCCTTTGGGGGGGGCGGGTACAATGAGCAGTTCTTC,CASSPFGGGGYNEQFF
TRBD1,TRBV7-2,TRBJ1-2,many,TGTGCCAGCAGGGGAGGACAGGGATCAGGATATGGCTACACCTTC,CASRGGQGSGYGYTF
TRBD1,TRBV14,TRBJ1-2,NA,TGTGCCAGCAGCCATCTCGACAGGGGTTATGGCTACACCTTC,CASSHLDRGYGYTF
NA,TRBV28,TRBJ1-1,NA,TGTGCCAGCAGTTCCTTGTATTTCGTCCGAGCTTTCTTT,CASSSLYFVRAFF
TRBD1,TRBV7-6,TRBJ2-2,NA,TGTGCCAGCAGACAGGGACAGTACACCGGGGAGCTGTTTTTT,CASRQGQYTGELFF
NA,TRBV12-3/TRBV12-4,TRBJ2-5,NA,TGTGCCAGCAGTTCTACATCGGAGACCCAGTACTTC,CASSSTSETQYF